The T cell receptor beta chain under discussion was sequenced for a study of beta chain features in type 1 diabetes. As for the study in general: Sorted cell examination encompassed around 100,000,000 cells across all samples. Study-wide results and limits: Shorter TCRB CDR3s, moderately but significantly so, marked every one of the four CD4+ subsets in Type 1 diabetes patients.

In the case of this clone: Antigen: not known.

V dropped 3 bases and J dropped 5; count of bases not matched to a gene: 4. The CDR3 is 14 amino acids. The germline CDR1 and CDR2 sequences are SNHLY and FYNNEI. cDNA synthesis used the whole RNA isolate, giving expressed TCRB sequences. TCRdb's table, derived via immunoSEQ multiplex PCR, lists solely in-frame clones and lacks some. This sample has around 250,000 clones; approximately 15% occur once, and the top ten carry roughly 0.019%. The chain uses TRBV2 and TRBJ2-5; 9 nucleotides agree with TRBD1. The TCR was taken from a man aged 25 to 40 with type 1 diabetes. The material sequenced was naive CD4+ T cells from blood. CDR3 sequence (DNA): TGTGCCAGCAGTGAGGCCGGACAGGGGGAGACCCAGTACTTC. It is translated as CASSEAGQGETQYF.